This T cell receptor beta chain was identified in a study of radiotherapy plus CTLA-4 blockade in lung cancer. Study-wide background: Objective responses emerged in around 18% of patients, and 30% to 40% attained disease control. Study conclusions and caveats: Dynamics of early blood T cell clones, together with interferon-beta, were reportedly the best predictors of response. Radiotherapy with ipilimumab was followed by blood expansion of tumor-derived clones.

Worth noting for this clone: Its antigen is as yet unknown.

Sequencing used immunoSEQ multiplex PCR; TCRdb keeps in-frame clones, though not all of them. This table holds tens of thousands of clones, 77% found once. In chemo-refractory metastatic non-small-cell lung cancer, patients got ipilimumab CTLA-4 blockade together with focal radiation. Germline V gene sequence: CDR1 SGHTA, CDR2 FQGTGA. V dropped 0 bases and J dropped 4; count of bases not matched to a gene: 4. CDR3 size: 15 residues. The TCR was taken from a human donor with non-small cell lung cancer who had a partial response to radiotherapy plus ipilimumab. The source material was peripheral blood, sampled from a patient treated with radiotherapy plus ipilimumab. The chain has TRBV7-3 and TRBJ2-5; 8 bases align to TRBD2. CDR3 coding DNA: TGTGCCAGCAGCTTAACGGGACTAGGAGGAGAGACCCAGTACTTC. This gives the protein CASSLTGLGGETQYF.